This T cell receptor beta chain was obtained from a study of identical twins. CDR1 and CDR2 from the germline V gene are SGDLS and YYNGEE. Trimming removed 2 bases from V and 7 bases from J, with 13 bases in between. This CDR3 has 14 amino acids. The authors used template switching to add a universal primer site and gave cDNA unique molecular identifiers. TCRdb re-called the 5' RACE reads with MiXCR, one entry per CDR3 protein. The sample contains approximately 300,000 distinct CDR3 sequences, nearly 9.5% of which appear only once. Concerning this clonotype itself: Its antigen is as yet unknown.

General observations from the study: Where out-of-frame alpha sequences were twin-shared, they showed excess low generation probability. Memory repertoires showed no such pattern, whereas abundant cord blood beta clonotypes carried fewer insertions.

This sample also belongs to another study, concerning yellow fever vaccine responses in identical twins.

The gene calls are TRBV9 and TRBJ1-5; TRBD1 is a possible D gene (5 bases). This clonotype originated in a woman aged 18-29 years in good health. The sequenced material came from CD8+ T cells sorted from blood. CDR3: CASSVAGAGQPQHF. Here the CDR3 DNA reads TGTGCCAGCAGCGTTGCTGGGGCAGGGCAGCCCCAGCATTTT.